A selection of T cell receptor beta chains follows, all from one sample in a study of control samples from healthy donors and cancer patients. The table came from immunoSEQ multiplex PCR; TCRdb's copy has only in-frame clones and leaves some out. The table shows more than 100,000 clones, with around nine tenths occurring only once. The sample was PBMCs. The source of these receptors is a man aged 45-60 years with head and neck cancer. The CDR3 runs from the conserved cysteine through the conserved F or W. D genes are given only for firm matches. Where a row states a size, it is once, few, many or the class of an expanded clone; other rows omit it.

>TRBJ2-1|.|TRBV10-2|.
CASRLTAPSSYNEQFF
TGCGCCAGCAGACTAACGGCGCCGAGCTCCTACAATGAGCAGTTCTTC
>TRBJ2-5|TRBD2|TRBV2|.
CASSEALGLAAEETQYF
TGTGCCAGCAGTGAAGCGTTGGGACTAGCAGCCGAAGAGACCCAGTACTTC
>TRBJ1-5|.|TRBV10-3|.
CAISEGTVVGAQHF
TGTGCCATCAGTGAGGGGACGGTAGTAGGGGCCCAGCATTTT
>TRBJ1-3|.|TRBV6-6|once
CASSNTDLSGNTIYF
TGTGCCAGCAGTAATACAGATCTCTCTGGAAACACCATATATTTT
>TRBJ1-4|TRBD1|TRBV9|.
CASSLQGAANEKLFF
TGTGCCAGCAGCTTACAGGGGGCGGCTAATGAAAAACTGTTTTTT
>TRBJ1-5|.|TRBV27|.
CASRDSYSNQPQHF
TGTGCCAGCAGGGACAGTTATAGCAATCAGCCCCAGCATTTT
>TRBJ2-2|TRBD1|TRBV7-9|.
CASSLSGGGTGELFF
TGTGCCAGCAGCTTATCAGGGGGCGGTACCGGGGAGCTGTTTTTT
>TRBJ2-1|.|TRBV6-5|.
CASIWGASENEQFF
TGTGCCAGCATATGGGGGGCTAGTGAAAATGAGCAGTTCTTC
>TRBJ2-1|TRBD2|TRBV7-3|.
CASSPAGSAGGRMNEQFF
TGTGCCAGCAGCCCCGCAGGTAGTGCGGGGGGGCGTATGAATGAGCAGTTCTTC
>TRBJ1-2|.|TRBV5-5|.
CASSLAGVTSYGYTF
TGTGCCAGCAGCTTGGCAGGGGTCACTAGCTATGGCTACACCTTC